The rows below give T cell receptor beta chains drawn from one sample of a study of blood T cell repertoires in COVID-19. Here immunoSEQ multiplex PCR was the method, and the copy in TCRdb shows in-frame clones only, minus some. Of 95,000 to 100,000 clones in the sample, around 87% were seen once. Sequenced sample: peripheral blood. All receptors come from a woman in her twenties or thirties with acute or convalescent COVID-19. CDR3s include the opening cysteine and the closing phenylalanine or tryptophan. The order of the fields is V gene, J gene, CDR3 protein.

v_gene: TRBV4-1
j_gene: TRBJ1-1
CDR3aa: CASSQRQGLNTEAFF

v_gene: TRBV7-9
j_gene: TRBJ1-4
CDR3aa: CASSLGGAGVEKLFF

v_gene: TRBV29-1
j_gene: TRBJ1-2
CDR3aa: CSVVQAGDGYTF

v_gene: TRBV30
j_gene: TRBJ2-3
CDR3aa: CALGQGGYGGTDTQYF

v_gene: TRBV7-2
j_gene: TRBJ1-2
CDR3aa: CASSLDRYGYTF

v_gene: TRBV6-5
j_gene: TRBJ2-7
CDR3aa: CASTDTYEQYF

v_gene: TRBV3-1/TRBV3-2
j_gene: TRBJ2-3
CDR3aa: CASSLAGGTDTQYF

v_gene: TRBV5-1
j_gene: TRBJ2-7
CDR3aa: CASSFVRDRRYEQYF

v_gene: TRBV19
j_gene: TRBJ2-2
CDR3aa: CASSPGANTGELFF

v_gene: TRBV11-2
j_gene: TRBJ1-1
CDR3aa: CASGSQGTEAFF

v_gene: TRBV5-6
j_gene: TRBJ1-5
CDR3aa: CASSPRTGAQPQHF

v_gene: TRBV5-5
j_gene: TRBJ1-1
CDR3aa: CASSLAGLDTEAFF

v_gene: TRBV27
j_gene: TRBJ2-2
CDR3aa: CATRSGFGVGELFF

v_gene: TRBV5-1
j_gene: TRBJ2-3
CDR3aa: CASSRSVQATDTQYF

v_gene: TRBV10-2
j_gene: TRBJ2-7
CDR3aa: CASSEPLGWGDPYEQYF

v_gene: TRBV27
j_gene: TRBJ2-4
CDR3aa: CASRPQGAGAKNIQYF

v_gene: TRBV10-3
j_gene: TRBJ1-2
CDR3aa: CAISPTAYGYTF

v_gene: TRBV3-1/TRBV3-2
j_gene: TRBJ2-2
CDR3aa: CASSGTHGAGELFF

v_gene: TRBV5-6
j_gene: TRBJ2-1
CDR3aa: CASSLLDRGYEQFF

v_gene: TRBV6-5
j_gene: TRBJ2-3
CDR3aa: CASSYFGSGVDTQYF

v_gene: TRBV10-3
j_gene: TRBJ1-5
CDR3aa: CAISPGVKQPQHF

v_gene: TRBV25-1
j_gene: TRBJ1-2
CDR3aa: CASQGDRGGGYTF

v_gene: TRBV6-5
j_gene: TRBJ1-4
CDR3aa: CASAEVGREKLFF

v_gene: TRBV7-8
j_gene: TRBJ2-3
CDR3aa: CASSLRLAGGLATDTQYF

v_gene: TRBV9
j_gene: TRBJ2-1
CDR3aa: CASSVVSGVLNEQFF

v_gene: TRBV5-1
j_gene: TRBJ1-2
CDR3aa: CASSLEAGANYGYTF

v_gene: TRBV12-5
j_gene: TRBJ1-6
CDR3aa: CASAQGGSPLHF

v_gene: TRBV28
j_gene: TRBJ1-5
CDR3aa: CASRPGGSNQPQHF

v_gene: TRBV5-1
j_gene: TRBJ2-7
CDR3aa: CASSLVSRPGEGEQYF

v_gene: TRBV2
j_gene: TRBJ1-6
CDR3aa: CASSSPGRSPLHF

v_gene: TRBV4-1
j_gene: TRBJ1-4
CDR3aa: CASSQGGATNEKLFF

v_gene: TRBV27
j_gene: TRBJ2-7
CDR3aa: CASSLVGQGDISYEQYF

v_gene: TRBV28
j_gene: TRBJ1-2
CDR3aa: CASSLGQGKTHGYTF

v_gene: TRBV19
j_gene: TRBJ1-6
CDR3aa: CASTSSGTGEGALHF

v_gene: TRBV11-3
j_gene: TRBJ2-1
CDR3aa: CASSSRLAGFYNEQFF

v_gene: TRBV6-5
j_gene: TRBJ2-7
CDR3aa: CASSRPGQGSYEQYF